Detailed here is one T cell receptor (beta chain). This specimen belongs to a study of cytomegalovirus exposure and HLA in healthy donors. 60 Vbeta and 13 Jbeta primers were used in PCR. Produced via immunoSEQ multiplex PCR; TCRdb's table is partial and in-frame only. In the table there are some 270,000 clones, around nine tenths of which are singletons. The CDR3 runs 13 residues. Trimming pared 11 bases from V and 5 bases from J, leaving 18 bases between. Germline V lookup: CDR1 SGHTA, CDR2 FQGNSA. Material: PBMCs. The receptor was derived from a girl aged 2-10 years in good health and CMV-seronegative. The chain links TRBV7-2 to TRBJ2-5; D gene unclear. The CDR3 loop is CARALAFRETQYF. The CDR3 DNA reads TGTGCCCGCGCGTTAGCCTTTAGGGAGACCCAGTACTTC.